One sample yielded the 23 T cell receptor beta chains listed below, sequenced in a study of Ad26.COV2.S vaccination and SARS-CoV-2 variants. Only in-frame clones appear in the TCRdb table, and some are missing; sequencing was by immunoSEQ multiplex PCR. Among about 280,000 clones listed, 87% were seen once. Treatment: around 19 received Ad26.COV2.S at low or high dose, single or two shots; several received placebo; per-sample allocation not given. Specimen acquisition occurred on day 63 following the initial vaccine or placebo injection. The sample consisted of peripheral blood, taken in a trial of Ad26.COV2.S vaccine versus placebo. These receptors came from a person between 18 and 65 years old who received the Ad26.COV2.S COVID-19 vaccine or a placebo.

CDR3 residues: CASIPREKKGGELFF. The CDR3 bases are TGTGCCAGCATCCCCAGGGAAAAAAAGGGCGGGGAGCTGTTTTTT. The chain is built from TRBV6-6 and TRBJ2-2, with a possible D match to TRBD1 (5 bases). The V and J ends lost 7 bases and 7 bases respectively, with 19 bases between them. Per germline, CDR1 MNHNY and CDR2 SVGAGI (reference sequence). The CDR3 consists of 15 residues.

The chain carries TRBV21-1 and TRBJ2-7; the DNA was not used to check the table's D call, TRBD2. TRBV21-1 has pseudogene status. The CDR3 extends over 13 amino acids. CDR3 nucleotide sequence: TGTGCCAGCAGAAAACTCCCGGGTCCCGGCAGGTACTTC. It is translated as CASRKLPGPGRYF.

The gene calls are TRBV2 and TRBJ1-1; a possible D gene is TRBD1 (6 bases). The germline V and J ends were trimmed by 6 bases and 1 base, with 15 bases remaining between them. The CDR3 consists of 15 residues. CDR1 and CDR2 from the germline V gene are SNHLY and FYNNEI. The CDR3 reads CASRGAGNPNTEAFF. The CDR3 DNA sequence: TGTGCCAGCAGGGGGGCAGGAAACCCGAACACTGAAGCTTTCTTT.

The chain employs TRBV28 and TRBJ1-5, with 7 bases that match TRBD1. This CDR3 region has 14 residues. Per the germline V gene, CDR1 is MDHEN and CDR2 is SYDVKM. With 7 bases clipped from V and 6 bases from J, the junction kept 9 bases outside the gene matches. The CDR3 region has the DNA TGTGCCAGCAAAAACAGGGGATCAGGTCAGCCCCAGCATTTT. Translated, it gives CASKNRGSGQPQHF.

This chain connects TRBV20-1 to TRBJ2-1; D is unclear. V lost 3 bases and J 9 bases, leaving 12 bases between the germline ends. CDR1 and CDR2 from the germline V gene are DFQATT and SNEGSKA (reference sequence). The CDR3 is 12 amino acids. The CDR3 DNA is TGCAGTGCTAGTCTCTTGCAACTTGAGCAGTTCTTC. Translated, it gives CSASLLQLEQFF.

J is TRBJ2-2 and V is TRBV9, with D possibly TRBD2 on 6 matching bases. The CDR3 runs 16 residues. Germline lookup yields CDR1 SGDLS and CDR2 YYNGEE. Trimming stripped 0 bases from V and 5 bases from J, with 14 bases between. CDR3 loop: CASSVALTRGTGELFF. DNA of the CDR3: TGTGCCAGCAGCGTAGCTTTGACTAGGGGAACCGGGGAGCTGTTTTTT.

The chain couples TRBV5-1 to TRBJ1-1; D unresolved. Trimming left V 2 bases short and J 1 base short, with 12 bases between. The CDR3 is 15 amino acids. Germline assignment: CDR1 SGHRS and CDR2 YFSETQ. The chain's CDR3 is CASSFIGRENTEAFF. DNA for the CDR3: TGCGCCAGCAGCTTCATTGGACGGGAGAACACTGAAGCTTTCTTT.

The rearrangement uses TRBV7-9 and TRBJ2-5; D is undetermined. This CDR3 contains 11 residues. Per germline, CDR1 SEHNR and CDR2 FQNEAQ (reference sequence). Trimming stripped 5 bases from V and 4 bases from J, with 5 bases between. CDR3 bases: TGTGCCAGCAGCCATGGAGAGACCCAGTACTTC. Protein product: CASSHGETQYF. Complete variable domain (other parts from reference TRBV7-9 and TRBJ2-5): DTGVSQNPRHKITKRGQNVTFRCDPISEHNRLYWYRQTLGQGPEFLTYFQNEAQLEKSRLLSDRFSAERPKGSFSTLEIQRTEQGDSAMYLCASSHGETQYFGPGTRLLVL.

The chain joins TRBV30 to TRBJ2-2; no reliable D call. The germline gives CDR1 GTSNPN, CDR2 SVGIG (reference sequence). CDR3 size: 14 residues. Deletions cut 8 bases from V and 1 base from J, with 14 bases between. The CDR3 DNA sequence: TGTGCCCGAAGGGTATCGGTGAACACCGGGGAGCTGTTTTTT. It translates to CARRVSVNTGELFF.

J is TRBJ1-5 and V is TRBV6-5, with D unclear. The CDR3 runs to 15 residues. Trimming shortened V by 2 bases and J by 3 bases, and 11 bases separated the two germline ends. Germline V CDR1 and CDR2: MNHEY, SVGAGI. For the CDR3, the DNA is TGTGCCAGCAGTTACCCCCCCGGTTACAATCAGCCCCAGCATTTT. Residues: CASSYPPGYNQPQHF.

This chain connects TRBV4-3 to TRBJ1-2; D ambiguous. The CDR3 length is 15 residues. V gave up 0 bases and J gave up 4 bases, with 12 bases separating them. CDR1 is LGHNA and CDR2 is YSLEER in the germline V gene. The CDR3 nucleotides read TGCGCCAGCAGCCAAGATCCGACCTTCCCCTATGGCTACACCTTC. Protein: CASSQDPTFPYGYTF.

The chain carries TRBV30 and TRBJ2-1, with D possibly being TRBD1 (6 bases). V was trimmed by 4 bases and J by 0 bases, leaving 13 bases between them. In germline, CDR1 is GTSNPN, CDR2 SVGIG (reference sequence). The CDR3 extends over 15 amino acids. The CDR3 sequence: CAWTPWGRSYNEQFF. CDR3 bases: TGTGCCTGGACCCCTTGGGGGCGCTCCTACAATGAGCAGTTCTTC. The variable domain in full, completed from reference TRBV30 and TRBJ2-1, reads SQTIHQWPATLVQPVGSPLSLECTVEGTSNPNLYWYRQAAGRGLQLLFYSVGIGQISSEVPQNLSASRPQDRQFILSSKKLLLSDSGFYLCAWTPWGRSYNEQFFGPGTRLTVL.

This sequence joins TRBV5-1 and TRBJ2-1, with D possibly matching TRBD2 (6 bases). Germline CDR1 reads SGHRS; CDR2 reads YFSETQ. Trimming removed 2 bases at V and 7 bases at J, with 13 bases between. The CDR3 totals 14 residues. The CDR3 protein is CASSFLASANEQFF. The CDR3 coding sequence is TGCGCCAGCAGCTTCCTAGCGAGCGCAAATGAGCAGTTCTTC.

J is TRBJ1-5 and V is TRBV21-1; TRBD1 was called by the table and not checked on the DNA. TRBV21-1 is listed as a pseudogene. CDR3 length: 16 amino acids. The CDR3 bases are TGTGCCAGCAGCACGGGTAGACAGTGGGACAATCAGCCCCAGCATTTT. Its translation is CASSTGRQWDNQPQHF.

CDR3 sequence: CASSLEGARSTEAFF. As DNA, the CDR3 is TGTGCCAGCAGCTTGGAGGGGGCGCGGAGCACTGAAGCTTTCTTT. The genes are TRBV5-4 and TRBJ1-1, with 7 bases identical to TRBD1. Trimming cost V 0 bases and J 4 bases; bases outside gene matches: 6. Germline V lookup: CDR1 SGHNT, CDR2 YYREEE (reference sequence). The length of the CDR3 is 15 residues.

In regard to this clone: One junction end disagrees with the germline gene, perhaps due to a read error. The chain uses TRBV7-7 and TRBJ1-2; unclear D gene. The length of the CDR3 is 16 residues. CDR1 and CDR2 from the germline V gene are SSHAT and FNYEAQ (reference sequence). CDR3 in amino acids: CASSLVRLYLDYGYTF. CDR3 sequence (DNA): TGTGCTAGCAGCTTAGTTCGGCTGTATTTGGACTATGGCTACACCTTC.

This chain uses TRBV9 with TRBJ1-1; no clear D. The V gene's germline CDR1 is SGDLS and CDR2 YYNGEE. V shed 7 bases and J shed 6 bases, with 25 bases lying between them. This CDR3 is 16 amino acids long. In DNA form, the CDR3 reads TGTGCCAGCCGCTCTCGAGGGATAAGGGTAGTAGCTGAAGCTTTCTTT. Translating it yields CASRSRGIRVVAEAFF.

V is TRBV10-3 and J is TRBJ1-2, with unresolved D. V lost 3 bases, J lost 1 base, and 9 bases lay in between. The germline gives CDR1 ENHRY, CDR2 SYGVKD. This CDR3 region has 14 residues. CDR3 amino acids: CAISESPVNYGYTF. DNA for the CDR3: TGTGCCATCAGTGAATCCCCGGTTAACTATGGCTACACCTTC.

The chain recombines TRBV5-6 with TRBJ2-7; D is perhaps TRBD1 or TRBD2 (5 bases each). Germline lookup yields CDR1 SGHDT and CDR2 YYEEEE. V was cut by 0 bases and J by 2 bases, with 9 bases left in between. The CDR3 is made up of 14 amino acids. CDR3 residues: CASSLGDLPYEQYF. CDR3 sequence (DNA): TGTGCCAGCAGCTTGGGGGACCTCCCCTACGAGCAGTACTTC.

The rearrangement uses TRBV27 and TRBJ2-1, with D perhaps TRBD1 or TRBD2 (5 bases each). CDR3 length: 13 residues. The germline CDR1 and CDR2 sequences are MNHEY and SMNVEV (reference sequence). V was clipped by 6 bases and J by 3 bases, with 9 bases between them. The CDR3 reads CASSSGHYNEQFF. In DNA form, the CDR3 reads TGTGCCAGCAGCTCGGGGCACTACAATGAGCAGTTCTTC.

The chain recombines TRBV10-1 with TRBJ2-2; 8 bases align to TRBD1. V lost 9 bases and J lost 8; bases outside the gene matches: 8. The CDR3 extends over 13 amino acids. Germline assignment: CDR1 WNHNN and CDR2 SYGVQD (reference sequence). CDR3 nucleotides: TGCGCCAGTCGACAGGGGCCCCGAGGGGAGCTGTTTTTT. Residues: CASRQGPRGELFF.

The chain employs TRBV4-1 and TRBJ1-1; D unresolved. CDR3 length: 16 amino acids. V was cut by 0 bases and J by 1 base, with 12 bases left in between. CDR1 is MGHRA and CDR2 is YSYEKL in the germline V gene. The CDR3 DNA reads TGCGCCAGCAGCCAAGATTTCGGCAGGTCGAACACTGAAGCTTTCTTT. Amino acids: CASSQDFGRSNTEAFF.

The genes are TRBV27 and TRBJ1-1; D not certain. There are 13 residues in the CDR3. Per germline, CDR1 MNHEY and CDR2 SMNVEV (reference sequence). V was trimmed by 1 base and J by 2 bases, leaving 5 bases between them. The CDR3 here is CASSLYPNTEAFF. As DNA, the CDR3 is TGTGCCAGCAGTTTATACCCTAACACTGAAGCTTTCTTT.